This T cell receptor (beta chain) was obtained from a study of blood T cell repertoires in COVID-19. Study overall: Samples representing acute and convalescent COVID-19 were sourced from the United States, Italy and Spain. Sources were T cells, B-cell-depleted T cells, or PBMCs; the material itself was cDNA or gDNA.

Authors' data handling: Estimation of nucleated cell counts relied on the amplification of reference gene primers. Repertoires were generated with immunoSEQ multiplex PCR, while TCRdb's copy carries only in-frame clones and drops some. For V, J and clone size, that table is used; D and trimming come from the DNA. This sample has tens of thousands of clones; roughly 71% occur once, and the top ten carry roughly 28%. The receptor was isolated from a woman aged 80 or older with acute or convalescent COVID-19. Sequencing input: peripheral blood.

CDR3 sequence reads: CASSLEGLAYNEQFF. The CDR3, as DNA: TGTGCCAGCAGCTTAGAAGGACTAGCCTACAATGAGCAGTTCTTC. The rearrangement links TRBV11-3 to TRBJ2-1; 7 nucleotides align to TRBD2. V lost 0 bases, J lost 2 bases, and 1 base stayed unmatched. CDR3 size: 15 residues. CDR1 SGHNT and CDR2 YENEEA come from the germline V gene.